This TCR beta chain was sequenced for a study of blood T cell repertoires in COVID-19. For the study at large: Acute and convalescent COVID-19 samples came from the United States, Italy and Spain. The analysed material was cDNA or gDNA that came from T cells, B-cell-depleted T cells, or PBMCs.

V shed 6 bases and J shed 6 bases, with 17 bases lying between them. This CDR3 spans 14 amino acids. Per the germline V gene, CDR1 is MNHEY and CDR2 is SVGAGI. Per the authors' pipeline: Estimation of nucleated cell counts was performed using reference gene primer amplification. Only in-frame clones appear in the TCRdb table, and some are missing; sequencing was by immunoSEQ multiplex PCR. V and J calls plus clone size are reproduced from that table; the DNA served to infer D and trimming. The sample has tens of thousands of clones; roughly four fifths are singletons. This chain connects TRBV6-5 to TRBJ1-1, with a weak D call TRBD1 (6 bases). Sequencing was done on a sample of peripheral blood. The receptor was derived from a woman aged 55-70 years with acute or convalescent COVID-19. The DNA of the CDR3 is TGTGCCAGCAGGACACTAGGGGGAAGGGCTGAAGCTTTCTTT. This codes for CASRTLGGRAEAFF.